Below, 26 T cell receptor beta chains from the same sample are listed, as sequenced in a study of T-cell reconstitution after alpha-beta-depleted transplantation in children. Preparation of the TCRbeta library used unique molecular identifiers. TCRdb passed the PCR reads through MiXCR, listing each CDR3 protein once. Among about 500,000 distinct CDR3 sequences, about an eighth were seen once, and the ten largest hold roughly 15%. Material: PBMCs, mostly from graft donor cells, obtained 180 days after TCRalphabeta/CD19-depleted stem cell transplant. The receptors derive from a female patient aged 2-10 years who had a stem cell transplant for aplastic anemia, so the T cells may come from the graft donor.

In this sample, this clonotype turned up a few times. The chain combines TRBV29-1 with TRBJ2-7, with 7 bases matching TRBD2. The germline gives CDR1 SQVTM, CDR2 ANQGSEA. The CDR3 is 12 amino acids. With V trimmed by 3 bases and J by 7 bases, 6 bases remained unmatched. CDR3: CSVEEGGREQYF. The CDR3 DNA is TGCAGCGTTGAGGAGGGAGGGCGTGAGCAGTACTTC.

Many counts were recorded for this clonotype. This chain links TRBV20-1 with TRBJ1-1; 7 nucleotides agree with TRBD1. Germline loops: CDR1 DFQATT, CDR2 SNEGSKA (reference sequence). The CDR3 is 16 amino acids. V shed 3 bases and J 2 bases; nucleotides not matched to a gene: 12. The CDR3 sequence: CSASRLTEGANTEAFF. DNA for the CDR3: TGCAGTGCTAGTCGATTGACCGAGGGGGCTAACACTGAAGCTTTCTTT.

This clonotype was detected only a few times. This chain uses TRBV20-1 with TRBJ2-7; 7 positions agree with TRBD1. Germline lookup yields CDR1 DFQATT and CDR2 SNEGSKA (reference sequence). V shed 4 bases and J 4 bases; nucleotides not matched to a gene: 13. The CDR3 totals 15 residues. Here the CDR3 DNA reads TGCAGTGCTACCGCCCCGGGACAGCCGATTTACGAGCAGTACTTC. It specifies CSATAPGQPIYEQYF.

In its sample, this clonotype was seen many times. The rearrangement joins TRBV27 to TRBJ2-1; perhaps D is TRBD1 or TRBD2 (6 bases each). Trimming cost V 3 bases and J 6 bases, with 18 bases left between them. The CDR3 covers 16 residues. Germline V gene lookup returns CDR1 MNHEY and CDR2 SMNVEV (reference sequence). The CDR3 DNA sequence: TGTGCCAGCAGTTTCGGGGGCAGGCCCGTTGGCAATGAGCAGTTCTTC. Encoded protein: CASSFGGRPVGNEQFF.

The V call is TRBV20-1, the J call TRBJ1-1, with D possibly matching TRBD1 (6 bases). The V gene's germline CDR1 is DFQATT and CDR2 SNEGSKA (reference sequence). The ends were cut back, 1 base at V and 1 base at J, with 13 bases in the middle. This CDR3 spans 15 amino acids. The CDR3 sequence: CSARGSVGGNTEAFF. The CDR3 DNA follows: TGCAGTGCTAGAGGGAGCGTAGGGGGGAACACTGAAGCTTTCTTT.

CDR3 residues: CASTKEERYEQYF. The CDR3 DNA is TGTGCCAGCACAAAGGAGGAGCGCTACGAGCAGTACTTC. V gene TRBV6-6 combines with J gene TRBJ2-7; D may be TRBD2 (5 bases). The CDR3 sequence is 13 residues long. V was pared by 7 bases and J by 3 bases, with 13 bases between. Germline loops: CDR1 MNHNY, CDR2 SVGAGI (reference sequence).

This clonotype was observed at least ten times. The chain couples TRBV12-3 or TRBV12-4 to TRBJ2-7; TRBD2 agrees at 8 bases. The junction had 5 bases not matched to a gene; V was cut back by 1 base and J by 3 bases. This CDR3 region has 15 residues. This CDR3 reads CASSLEGSGSYEQYV. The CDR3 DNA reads TGTGCCAGCAGTTTAGAGGGAAGCGGGAGCTACGAGCAGTACGTC.

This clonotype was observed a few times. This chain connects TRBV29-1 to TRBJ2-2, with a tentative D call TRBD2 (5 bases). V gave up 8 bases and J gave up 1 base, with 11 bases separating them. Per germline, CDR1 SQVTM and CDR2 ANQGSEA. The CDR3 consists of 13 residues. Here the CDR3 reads CSLLRENTGELFF. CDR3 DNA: TGCAGCTTACTCCGGGAGAACACCGGGGAGCTGTTTTTT.

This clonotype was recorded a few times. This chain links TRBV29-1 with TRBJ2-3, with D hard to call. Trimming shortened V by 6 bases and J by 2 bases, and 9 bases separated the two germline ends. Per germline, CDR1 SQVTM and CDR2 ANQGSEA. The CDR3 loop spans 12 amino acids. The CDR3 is CSVQRPTDTQYF. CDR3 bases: TGCAGCGTCCAGAGACCCACAGATACGCAGTATTTT.

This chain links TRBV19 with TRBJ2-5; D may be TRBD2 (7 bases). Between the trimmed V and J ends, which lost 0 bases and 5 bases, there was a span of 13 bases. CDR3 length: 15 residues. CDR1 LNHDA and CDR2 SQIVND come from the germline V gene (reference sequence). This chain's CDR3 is CASSIDPGGRETQYF. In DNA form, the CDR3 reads TGTGCCAGTAGTATAGATCCGGGGGGCCGTGAGACCCAGTACTTC.

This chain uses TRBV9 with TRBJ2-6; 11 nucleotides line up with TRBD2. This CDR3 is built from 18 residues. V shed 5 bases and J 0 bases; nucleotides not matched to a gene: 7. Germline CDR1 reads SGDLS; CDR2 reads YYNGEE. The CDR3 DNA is TGTGCCAGCAGTCATCCCGGGACTAGCGGCTCTGGGGCCAACGTCCTGACTTTC. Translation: CASSHPGTSGSGANVLTF.

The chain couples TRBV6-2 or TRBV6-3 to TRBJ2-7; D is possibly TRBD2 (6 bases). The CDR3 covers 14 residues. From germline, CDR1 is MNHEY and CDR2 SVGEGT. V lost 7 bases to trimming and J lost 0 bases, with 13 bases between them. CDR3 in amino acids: CASKERANSYEQYF. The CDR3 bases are TGTGCCAGCAAGGAGCGGGCCAACTCCTACGAGCAGTACTTC.

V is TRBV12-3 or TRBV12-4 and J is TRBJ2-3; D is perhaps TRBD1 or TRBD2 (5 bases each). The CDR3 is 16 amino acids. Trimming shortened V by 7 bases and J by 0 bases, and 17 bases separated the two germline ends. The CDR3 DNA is TGTGCCAGCAACGAACGGGACCGGTTCAGCACAGATACGCAGTATTTT. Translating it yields CASNERDRFSTDTQYF.

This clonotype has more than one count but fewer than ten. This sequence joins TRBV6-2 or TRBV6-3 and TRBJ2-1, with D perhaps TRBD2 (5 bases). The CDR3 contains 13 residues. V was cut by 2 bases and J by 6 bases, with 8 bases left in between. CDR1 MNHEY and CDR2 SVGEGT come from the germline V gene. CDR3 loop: CASSYPLANEQFF. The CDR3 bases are TGTGCCAGCAGTTACCCTCTAGCCAATGAGCAGTTCTTC.

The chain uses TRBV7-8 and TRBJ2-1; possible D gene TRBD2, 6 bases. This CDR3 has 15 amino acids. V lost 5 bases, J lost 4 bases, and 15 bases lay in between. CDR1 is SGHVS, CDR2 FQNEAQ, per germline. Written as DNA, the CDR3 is TGTGCCAGCAGCCCAGAGTCGCGGGATTACAATGAGCAGTTCTTC. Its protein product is CASSPESRDYNEQFF. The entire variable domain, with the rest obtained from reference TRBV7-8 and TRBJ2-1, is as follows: GAGVSQSPRYKVAKRGQDVALRCDPISGHVSLFWYQQALGQGPEFLTYFQNEAQLDKSGLPSDRFFAERPEGSVSTLKIQRTQQEDSAVYLCASSPESRDYNEQFFGPGTRLTVL.

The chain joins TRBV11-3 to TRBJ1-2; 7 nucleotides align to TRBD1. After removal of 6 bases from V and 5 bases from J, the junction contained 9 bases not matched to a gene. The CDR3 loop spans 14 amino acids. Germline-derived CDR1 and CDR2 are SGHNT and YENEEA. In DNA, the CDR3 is TGTGCCAGCAGATTGCTGGGACAGCCTTATGGCTACACCTTC. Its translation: CASRLLGQPYGYTF.

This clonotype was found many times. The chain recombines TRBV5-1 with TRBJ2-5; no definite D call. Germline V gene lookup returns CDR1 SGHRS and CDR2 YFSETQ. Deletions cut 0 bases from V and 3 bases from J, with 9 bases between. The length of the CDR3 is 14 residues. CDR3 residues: CASSLERYEETQYF. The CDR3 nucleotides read TGCGCCAGCAGCTTGGAGCGTTACGAAGAGACCCAGTACTTC.

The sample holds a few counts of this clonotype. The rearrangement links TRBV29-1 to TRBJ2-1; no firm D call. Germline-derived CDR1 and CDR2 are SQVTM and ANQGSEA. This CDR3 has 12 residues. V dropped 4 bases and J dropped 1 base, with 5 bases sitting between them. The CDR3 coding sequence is TGCAGCGTTGTCGCATCCTACAATGAGCAGTTCTTC. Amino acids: CSVVASYNEQFF.

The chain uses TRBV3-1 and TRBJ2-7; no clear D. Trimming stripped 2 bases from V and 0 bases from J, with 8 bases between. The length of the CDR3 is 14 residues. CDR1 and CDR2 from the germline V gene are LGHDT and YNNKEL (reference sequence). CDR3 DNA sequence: TGTGCCAGCAGCCAAACCACATCCTCCTACGAGCAGTACGTC. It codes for CASSQTTSSYEQYV.

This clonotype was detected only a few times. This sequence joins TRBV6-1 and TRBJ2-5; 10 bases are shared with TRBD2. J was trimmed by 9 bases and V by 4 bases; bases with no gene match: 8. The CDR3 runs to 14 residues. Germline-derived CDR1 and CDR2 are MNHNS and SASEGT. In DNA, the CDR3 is TGTGCCAGCAGTGGGACTAGCGGACGCGTGGCCCAGTACTTC. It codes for CASSGTSGRVAQYF.

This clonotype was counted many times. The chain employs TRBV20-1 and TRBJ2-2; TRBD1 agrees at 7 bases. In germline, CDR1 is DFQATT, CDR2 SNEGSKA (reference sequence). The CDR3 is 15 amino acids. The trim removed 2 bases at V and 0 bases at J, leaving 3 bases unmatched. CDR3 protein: CSARRGGTNTGELFF. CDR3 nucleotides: TGCAGTGCTAGAAGAGGGGGCACGAACACCGGGGAGCTGTTTTTT.

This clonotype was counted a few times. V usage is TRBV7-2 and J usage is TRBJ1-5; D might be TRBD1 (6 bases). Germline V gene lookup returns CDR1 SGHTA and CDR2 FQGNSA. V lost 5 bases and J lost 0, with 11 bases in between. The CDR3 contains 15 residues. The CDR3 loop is CASSRTDYSNQPQHF. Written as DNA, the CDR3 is TGTGCCAGCAGCCGGACAGATTATAGCAATCAGCCCCAGCATTTT.

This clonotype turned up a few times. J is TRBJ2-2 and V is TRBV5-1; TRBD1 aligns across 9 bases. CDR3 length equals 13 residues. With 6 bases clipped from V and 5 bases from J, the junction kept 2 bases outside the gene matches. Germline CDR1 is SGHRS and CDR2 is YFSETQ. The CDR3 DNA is TGCGCCAGCACCGGACAGGGGACCGGGGAGCTGTTTTTT. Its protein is CASTGQGTGELFF.

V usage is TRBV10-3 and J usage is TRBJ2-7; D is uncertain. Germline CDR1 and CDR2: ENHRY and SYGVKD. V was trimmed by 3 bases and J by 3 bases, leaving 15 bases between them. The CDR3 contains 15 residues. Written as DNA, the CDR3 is TGTGCCATCAGTGACGTAGCCGACTTCGGCTACGAGCAGTACTTC. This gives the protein CAISDVADFGYEQYF.

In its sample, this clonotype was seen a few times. The CDR3 reads CASSGGPRGTDTQYF. As DNA, the CDR3 is TGTGCCAGCAGTGGGGGCCCGAGGGGCACAGATACGCAGTATTTT. V usage is TRBV28 and J usage is TRBJ2-3, with a possible D match to TRBD1 (6 bases). The CDR3 is 15 amino acids. Deletions cut 5 bases from V and 1 base from J, with 13 bases between. Germline lookup yields CDR1 MDHEN and CDR2 SYDVKM.

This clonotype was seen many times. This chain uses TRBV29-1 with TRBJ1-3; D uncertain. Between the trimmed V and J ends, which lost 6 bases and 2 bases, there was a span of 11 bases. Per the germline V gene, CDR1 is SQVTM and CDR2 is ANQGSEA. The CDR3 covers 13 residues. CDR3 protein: CSVEDGAGNTIYF. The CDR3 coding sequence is TGCAGCGTGGAGGACGGAGCTGGAAACACCATATATTTT. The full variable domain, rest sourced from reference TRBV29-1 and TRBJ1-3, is SAVISQKPSRDICQRGTSLTIQCQVDSQVTMMFWYRQQPGQSLTLIATANQGSEATYESGFVIDKFPISRPNLTFSTLTVSNMSPEDSSIYLCSVEDGAGNTIYFGEGSWLTVV.